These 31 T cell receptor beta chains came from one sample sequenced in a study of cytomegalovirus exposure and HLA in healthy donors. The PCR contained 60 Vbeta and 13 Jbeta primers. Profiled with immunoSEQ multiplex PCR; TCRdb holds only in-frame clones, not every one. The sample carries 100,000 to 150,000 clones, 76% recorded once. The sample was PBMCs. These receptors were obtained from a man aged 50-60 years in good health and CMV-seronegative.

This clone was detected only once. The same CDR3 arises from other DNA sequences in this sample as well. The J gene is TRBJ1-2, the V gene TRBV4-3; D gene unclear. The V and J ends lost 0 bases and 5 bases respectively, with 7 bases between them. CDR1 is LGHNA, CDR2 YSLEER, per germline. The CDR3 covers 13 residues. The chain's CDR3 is CASSQDGGYGYTF. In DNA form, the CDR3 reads TGCGCCAGCAGCCAAGATGGCGGGTATGGCTACACCTTC.

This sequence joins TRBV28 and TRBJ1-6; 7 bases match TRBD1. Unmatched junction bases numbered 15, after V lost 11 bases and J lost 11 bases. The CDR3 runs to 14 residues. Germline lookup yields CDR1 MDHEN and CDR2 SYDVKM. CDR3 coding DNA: TGTGCCGCACAGGGGCCGCTCGGAAGGACACCCCTCCACTTT. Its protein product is CAAQGPLGRTPLHF.

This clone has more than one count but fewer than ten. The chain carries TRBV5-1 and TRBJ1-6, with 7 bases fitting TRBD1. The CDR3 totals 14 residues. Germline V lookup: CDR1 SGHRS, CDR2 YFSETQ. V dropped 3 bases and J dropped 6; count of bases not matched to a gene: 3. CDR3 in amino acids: CASSSGTANSPLHF. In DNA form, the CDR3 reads TGCGCCAGCAGCTCCGGGACAGCTAATTCACCCCTCCACTTT.

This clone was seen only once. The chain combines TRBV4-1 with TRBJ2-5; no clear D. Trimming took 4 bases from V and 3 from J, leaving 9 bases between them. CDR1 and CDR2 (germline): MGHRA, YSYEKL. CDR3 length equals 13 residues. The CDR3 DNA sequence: TGCGCCAGCAGCCTCGACCTAGAAGAGACCCAGTACTTC. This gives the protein CASSLDLEETQYF.

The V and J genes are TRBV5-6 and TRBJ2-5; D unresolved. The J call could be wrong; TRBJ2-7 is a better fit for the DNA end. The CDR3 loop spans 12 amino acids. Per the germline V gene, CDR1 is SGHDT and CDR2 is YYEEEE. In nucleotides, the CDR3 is TGTGCCAGCAGCGCCTGGGACTACGAGCAGTACTTC. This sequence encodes CASSAWDYEQYF.

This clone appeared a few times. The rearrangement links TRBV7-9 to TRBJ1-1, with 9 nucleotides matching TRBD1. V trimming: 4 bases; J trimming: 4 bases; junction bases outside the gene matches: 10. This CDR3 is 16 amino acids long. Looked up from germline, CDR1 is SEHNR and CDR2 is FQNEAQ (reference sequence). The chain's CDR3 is CASSWGTGIVATEAFF. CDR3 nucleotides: TGTGCCAGCAGCTGGGGGACAGGGATCGTTGCCACTGAAGCTTTCTTT.

The CDR3, as DNA: TGTGCCAGCAGTTTGGGGGGGGGAGCGGGCCGGGAGACCCAGTACTTC. Translating it yields CASSLGGGAGRETQYF. This chain connects TRBV28 to TRBJ2-5; 7 bases map to TRBD2. The germline V gene encodes CDR1 MDHEN and CDR2 SYDVKM. The J segment lost 5 bases and the V segment lost 3 bases, leaving 12 bases of the junction unmatched. This CDR3 region has 16 residues.

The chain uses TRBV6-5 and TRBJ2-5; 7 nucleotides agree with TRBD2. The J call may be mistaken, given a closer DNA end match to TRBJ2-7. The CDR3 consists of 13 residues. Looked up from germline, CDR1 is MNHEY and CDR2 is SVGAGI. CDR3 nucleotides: TGTGCCATCCCGCGGGGGTGTTTGCTCGAGCAGTACTTC. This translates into CAIPRGCLLEQYF.

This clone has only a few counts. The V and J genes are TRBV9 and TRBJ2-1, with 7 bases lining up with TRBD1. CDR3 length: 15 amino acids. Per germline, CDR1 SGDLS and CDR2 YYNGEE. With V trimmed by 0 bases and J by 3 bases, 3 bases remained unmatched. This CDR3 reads CASSVGDSRYNEQFF. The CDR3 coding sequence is TGTGCCAGCAGCGTAGGGGACAGTCGCTACAATGAGCAGTTCTTC.

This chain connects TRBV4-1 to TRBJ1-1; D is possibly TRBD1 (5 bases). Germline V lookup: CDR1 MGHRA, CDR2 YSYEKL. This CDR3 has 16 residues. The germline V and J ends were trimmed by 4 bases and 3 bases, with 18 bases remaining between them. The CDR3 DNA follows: TGCGCCAGCAGCCCAGGGATTTCTCCCCTGGACACTGAAGCTTTCTTT. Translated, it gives CASSPGISPLDTEAFF.

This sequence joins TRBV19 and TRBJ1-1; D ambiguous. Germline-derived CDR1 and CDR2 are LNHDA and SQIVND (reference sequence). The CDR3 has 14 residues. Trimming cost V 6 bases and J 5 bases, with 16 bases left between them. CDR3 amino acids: CASSSGPEWTEAFF. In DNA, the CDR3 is TGTGCCAGTAGCAGCGGACCCGAGTGGACTGAAGCTTTCTTT.

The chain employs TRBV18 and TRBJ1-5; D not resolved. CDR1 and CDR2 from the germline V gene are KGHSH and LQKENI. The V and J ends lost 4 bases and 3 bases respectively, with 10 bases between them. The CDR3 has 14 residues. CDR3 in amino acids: CASSQSGNNQPQHF. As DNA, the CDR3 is TGTGCCAGCTCACAATCGGGAAACAATCAGCCCCAGCATTTT.

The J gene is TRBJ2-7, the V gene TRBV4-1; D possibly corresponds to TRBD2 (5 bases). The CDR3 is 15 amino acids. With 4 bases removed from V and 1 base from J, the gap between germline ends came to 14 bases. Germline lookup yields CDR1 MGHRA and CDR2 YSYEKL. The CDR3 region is CASSRGFVVSYEQYF. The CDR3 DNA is TGCGCCAGCAGCCGAGGGTTTGTTGTGTCCTACGAGCAGTACTTC.

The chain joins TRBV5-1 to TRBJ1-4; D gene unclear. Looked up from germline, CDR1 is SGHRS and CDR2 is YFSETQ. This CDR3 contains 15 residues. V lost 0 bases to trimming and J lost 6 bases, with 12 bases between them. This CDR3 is CASSLVGVRDEKLFF. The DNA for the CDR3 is TGCGCCAGCAGCTTGGTCGGGGTTCGGGATGAAAAACTGTTTTTT.

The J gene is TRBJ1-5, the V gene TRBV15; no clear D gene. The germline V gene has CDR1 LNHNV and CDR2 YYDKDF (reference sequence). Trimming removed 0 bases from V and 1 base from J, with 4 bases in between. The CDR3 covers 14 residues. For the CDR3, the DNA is TGTGCCACCAGCAGAGATCTAAGCAATCAGCCCCAGCATTTT. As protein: CATSRDLSNQPQHF.

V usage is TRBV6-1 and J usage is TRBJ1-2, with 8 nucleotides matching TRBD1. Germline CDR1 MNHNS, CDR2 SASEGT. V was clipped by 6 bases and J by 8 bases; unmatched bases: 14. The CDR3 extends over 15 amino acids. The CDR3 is CASRRQGSIPLGYTF. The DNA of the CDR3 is TGTGCCAGCAGGCGACAGGGGTCTATTCCCCTCGGCTACACCTTC.

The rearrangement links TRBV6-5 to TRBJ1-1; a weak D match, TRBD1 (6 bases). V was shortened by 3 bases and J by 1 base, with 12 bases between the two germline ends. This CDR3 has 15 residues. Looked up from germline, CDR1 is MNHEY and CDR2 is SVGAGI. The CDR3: CASSYSQGWNTEAFF. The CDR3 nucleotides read TGTGCCAGCAGTTATTCCCAGGGGTGGAACACTGAAGCTTTCTTT.

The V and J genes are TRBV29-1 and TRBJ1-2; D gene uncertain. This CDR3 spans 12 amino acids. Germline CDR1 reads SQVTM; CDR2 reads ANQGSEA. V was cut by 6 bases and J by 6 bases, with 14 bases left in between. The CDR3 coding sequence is TGCAGCGTACGAGAGTCCAACGATGGCTACACCTTC. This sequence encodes CSVRESNDGYTF.

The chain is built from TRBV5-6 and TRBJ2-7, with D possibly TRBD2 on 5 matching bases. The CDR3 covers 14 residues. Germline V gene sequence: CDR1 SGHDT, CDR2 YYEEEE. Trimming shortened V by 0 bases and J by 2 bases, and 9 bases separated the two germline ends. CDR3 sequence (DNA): TGTGCCAGCAGCTTGGCCCTGGGAGCCTACGAGCAGTACTTC. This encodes CASSLALGAYEQYF.

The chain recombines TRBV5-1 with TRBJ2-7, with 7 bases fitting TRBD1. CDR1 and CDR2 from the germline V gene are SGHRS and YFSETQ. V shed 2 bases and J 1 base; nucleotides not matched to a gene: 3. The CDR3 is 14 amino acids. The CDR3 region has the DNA TGCGCCAGCAGCTTAGGGACAGATTCCTACGAGCAGTACGTC. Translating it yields CASSLGTDSYEQYV.

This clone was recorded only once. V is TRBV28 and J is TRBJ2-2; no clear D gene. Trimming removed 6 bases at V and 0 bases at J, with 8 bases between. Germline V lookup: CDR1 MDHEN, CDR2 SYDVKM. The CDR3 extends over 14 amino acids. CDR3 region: CASRVTPNTGELFF. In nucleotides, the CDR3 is TGTGCCAGCAGGGTGACACCGAACACCGGGGAGCTGTTTTTT.

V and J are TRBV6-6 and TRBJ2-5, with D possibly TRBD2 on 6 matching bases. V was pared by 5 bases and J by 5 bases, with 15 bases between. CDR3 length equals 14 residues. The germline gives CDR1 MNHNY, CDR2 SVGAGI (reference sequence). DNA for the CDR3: TGTGCCAGCAGTCTCGGGAGACAGCTGGAGACCCAGTACTTC. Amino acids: CASSLGRQLETQYF.

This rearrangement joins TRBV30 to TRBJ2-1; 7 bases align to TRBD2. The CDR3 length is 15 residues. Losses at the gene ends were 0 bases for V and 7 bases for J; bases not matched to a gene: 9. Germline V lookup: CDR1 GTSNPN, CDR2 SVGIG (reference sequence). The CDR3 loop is CAWSVLAGVGNEQFF. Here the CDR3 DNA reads TGTGCCTGGAGTGTACTTGCGGGGGTAGGGAATGAGCAGTTCTTC.

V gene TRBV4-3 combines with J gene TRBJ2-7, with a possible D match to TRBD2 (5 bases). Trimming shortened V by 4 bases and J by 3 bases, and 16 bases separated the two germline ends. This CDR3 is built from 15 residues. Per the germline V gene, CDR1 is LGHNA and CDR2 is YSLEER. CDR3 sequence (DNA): TGCGCCAGCAGCCGGCAAGAGAGGGCTAACTACGAGCAGTACTTC. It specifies CASSRQERANYEQYF.

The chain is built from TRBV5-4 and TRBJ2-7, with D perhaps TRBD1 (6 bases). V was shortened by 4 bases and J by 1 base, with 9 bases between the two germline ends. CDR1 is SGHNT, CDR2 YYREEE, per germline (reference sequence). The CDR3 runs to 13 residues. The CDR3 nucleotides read TGTGCCAGCAGCCATGGACAGTCCTACGAGCAGTACGTC. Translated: CASSHGQSYEQYV.

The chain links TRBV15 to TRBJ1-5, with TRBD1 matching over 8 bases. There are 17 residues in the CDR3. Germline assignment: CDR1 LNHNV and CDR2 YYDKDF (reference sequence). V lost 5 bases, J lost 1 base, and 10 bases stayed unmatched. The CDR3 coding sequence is TGTGCCACCAGCTTGGACAGGGTGAGTTGGAGCAATCAGCCCCAGCATTTT. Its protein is CATSLDRVSWSNQPQHF.

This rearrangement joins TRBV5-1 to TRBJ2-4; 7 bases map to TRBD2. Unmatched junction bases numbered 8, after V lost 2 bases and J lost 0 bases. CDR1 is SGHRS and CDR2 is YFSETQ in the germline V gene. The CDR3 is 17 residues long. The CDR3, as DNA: TGCGCCAGCAGCTTTTCGTCTAGCGGAGTAGCCAAAAACATTCAGTACTTC. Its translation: CASSFSSSGVAKNIQYF.

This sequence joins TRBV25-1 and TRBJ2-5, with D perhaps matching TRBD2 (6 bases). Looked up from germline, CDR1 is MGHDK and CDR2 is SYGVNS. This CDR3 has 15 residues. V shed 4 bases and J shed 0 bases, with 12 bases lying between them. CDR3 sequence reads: CASSGFGGYQETQYF. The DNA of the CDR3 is TGTGCCAGCAGTGGTTTCGGAGGGTACCAAGAGACCCAGTACTTC. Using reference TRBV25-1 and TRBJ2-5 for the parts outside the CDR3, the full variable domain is EADIYQTPRYLVIGTGKKITLECSQTMGHDKMYWYQQDPGMELHLIHYSYGVNSTEKGDLSSESTVSRIRTEHFPLTLESARPSHTSQYLCASSGFGGYQETQYFGPGTRLLVL.

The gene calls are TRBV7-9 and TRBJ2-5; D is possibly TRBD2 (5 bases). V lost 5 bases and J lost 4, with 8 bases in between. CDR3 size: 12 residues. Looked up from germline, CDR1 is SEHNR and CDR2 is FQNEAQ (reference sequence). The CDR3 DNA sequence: TGTGCCAGCAGCAGGACTTCAGAGACCCAGTACTTC. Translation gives CASSRTSETQYF.

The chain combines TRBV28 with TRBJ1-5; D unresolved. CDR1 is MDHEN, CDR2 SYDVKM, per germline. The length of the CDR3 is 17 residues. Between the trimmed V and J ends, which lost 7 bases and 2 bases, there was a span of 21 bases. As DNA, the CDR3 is TGTGCCAGCACCCGTCCGAGGCAATTTGGTGGCAATCAGCCCCAGCATTTT. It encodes CASTRPRQFGGNQPQHF.

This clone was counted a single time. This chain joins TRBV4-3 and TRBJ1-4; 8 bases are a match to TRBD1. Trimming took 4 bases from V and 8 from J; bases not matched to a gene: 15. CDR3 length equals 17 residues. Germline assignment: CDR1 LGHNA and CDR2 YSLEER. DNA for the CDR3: TGCGCCAGCAGCCGATCGACAGGGGTCCAACAGGGAGAAAAACTGTTTTTT. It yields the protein CASSRSTGVQQGEKLFF.